What follows are 23 T cell receptor beta chains derived from one specimen sequenced in a study of Tregs in tolerant kidney transplant recipients. The method was immunoSEQ multiplex PCR; TCRdb's version includes in-frame clones alone and lacks a portion of them. The table lists about 69,000 clones, roughly 91% of them singletons. The source was CD4+ T cells from blood, collected before the transplant. All receptors derive from a human donor who received a combined kidney and bone marrow transplant.

The chain has TRBV7-8 and TRBJ1-2, with 8 nucleotides matching TRBD1. Looked up from germline, CDR1 is SGHVS and CDR2 is FQNEAQ. The CDR3 contains 14 residues. With 4 bases clipped from V and 3 bases from J, the junction kept 4 bases outside the gene matches. CDR3 sequence (DNA): TGTGCCAGCAGCTACATGACAGGGGACTATGGCTACACCTTC. It translates to CASSYMTGDYGYTF.

V is TRBV6-6 and J is TRBJ2-1, with D maybe TRBD2 (6 bases). V lost 0 bases to trimming and J lost 8 bases, with 14 bases between them. Per germline, CDR1 MNHNY and CDR2 SVGAGI (reference sequence). The CDR3 runs to 15 residues. CDR3 loop: CASSYSVRRVDEQFF. The DNA of the CDR3 is TGTGCCAGCAGTTACTCGGTCAGGAGGGTTGATGAGCAGTTCTTC.

The V and J genes are TRBV6-5 and TRBJ2-7; 7 positions agree with TRBD1. The V gene end was trimmed by 9 bases and the J gene end by 3 bases; junction bases not matched to a gene: 5. The CDR3 extends over 12 amino acids. From germline, CDR1 is MNHEY and CDR2 SVGAGI. CDR3 nucleotides: TGTGCCAGTAAGGGACAGCTCTACGAGCAGTACTTC. Encoded protein: CASKGQLYEQYF.

This sequence joins TRBV14 and TRBJ2-2, with D possibly matching TRBD2 (6 bases). The CDR3 consists of 18 residues. CDR1 SGHDN and CDR2 FVKESK come from the germline V gene. Trimming stripped 2 bases from V and 0 bases from J, with 16 bases between. The CDR3 protein is CASSQRRGEGSNTGELFF. In DNA form, the CDR3 reads TGTGCCAGCAGCCAAAGGAGGGGAGAAGGGTCGAACACCGGGGAGCTGTTTTTT.

The CDR3 here is CATSRDRAGGGEQFF. The CDR3, as DNA: TGTGCCACCAGCAGAGATCGGGCGGGAGGCGGTGAGCAGTTCTTC. The chain joins TRBV15 to TRBJ2-1, with 8 bases fitting TRBD2. Germline V CDR1 and CDR2: LNHNV, YYDKDF (reference sequence). The CDR3 runs to 15 residues. J gave up 9 bases and V 0 bases, and 7 bases lay outside the gene matches.

This clone was recorded once. J is TRBJ2-3 and V is TRBV11-3; no clear D. The V end was cut by 5 bases, the J end by 2 bases, with 8 bases between. The length of the CDR3 is 13 residues. Per germline, CDR1 SGHNT and CDR2 YENEEA. The CDR3: CASSGGLTDTQYF. For the CDR3, the DNA is TGTGCCAGCAGCGGCGGTCTCACAGATACGCAGTATTTT.

V is TRBV6-5 and J is TRBJ1-1; 7 bases align to TRBD1. The CDR3 is 14 amino acids. J lost 2 bases, V lost 4 bases, and 4 bases had no gene match. From germline, CDR1 is MNHEY and CDR2 SVGAGI. CDR3 in amino acids: CASSSGQSNTEAFF. CDR3 bases: TGTGCCAGCAGTTCGGGACAGAGTAACACTGAAGCTTTCTTT.

V and J are TRBV6-5 and TRBJ2-7; maybe TRBD1 (5 bases). The V end lost 6 bases, the J end lost 5 bases, and 17 bases lay between the germline ends. Germline CDR1 and CDR2: MNHEY and SVGAGI. The CDR3 has 14 amino acids. CDR3 amino acids: CASRGGGGADEQYF. CDR3 DNA: TGTGCCAGCAGGGGTGGTGGTGGGGCCGACGAGCAGTACTTC.

This sequence joins TRBV11-3 and TRBJ1-3, with D hard to call. The germline V gene has CDR1 SGHNT and CDR2 YENEEA. There are 13 residues in the CDR3. V shed 3 bases and J shed 8 bases, with 11 bases lying between them. This CDR3 is CASSFGSQDTIYF. The CDR3 nucleotides read TGTGCCAGCAGCTTTGGGAGCCAAGACACCATATATTTT.

This chain uses TRBV6-5 with TRBJ1-3; no clear D. Germline CDR1 is MNHEY and CDR2 is SVGAGI. The CDR3 has 15 amino acids. Trimming pared 6 bases from V and 0 bases from J, leaving 12 bases between. The CDR3 loop is CASSLGLSSGNTIYF. The CDR3, as DNA: TGTGCCAGCAGCCTAGGACTTAGCTCTGGAAACACCATATATTTT.

The CDR3 sequence is CASSQGRTSDYEQYF. The CDR3 nucleotides read TGTGCCAGCAGCCAAGGGCGGACTAGCGACTACGAGCAGTACTTC. The chain joins TRBV13 to TRBJ2-7, with 9 bases fitting TRBD2. Germline CDR1 and CDR2: PRHDT and FYEKMQ (reference sequence). This CDR3 spans 15 amino acids. V dropped 5 bases and J dropped 3; count of bases not matched to a gene: 8. Based on the CDR3 plus reference TRBV13 and TRBJ2-7, the full variable domain is AAGVIQSPRHLIKEKRETATLKCYPIPRHDTVYWYQQGPGQDPQFLISFYEKMQSDKGSIPDRFSAQQFSDYHSELNMSSLELGDSALYFCASSQGRTSDYEQYFGPGTRLTVT.

The chain joins TRBV30 to TRBJ2-4; 7 nucleotides line up with TRBD2. V shed 1 base, J shed 1 base, and the junction held 10 bases outside the gene matches. In germline, CDR1 is GTSNPN, CDR2 SVGIG (reference sequence). The CDR3 extends over 17 amino acids. Here the CDR3 reads CAWSAPPLGGAKNIQYF. CDR3 coding DNA: TGTGCCTGGAGTGCACCCCCTCTGGGAGGGGCCAAAAACATTCAGTACTTC.

The genes are TRBV6-1 and TRBJ2-7; 8 bases align to TRBD2. Trimming at V came to 6 bases and at J to 5 bases, leaving 12 bases not matched to a gene. The CDR3 runs 15 residues. From germline, CDR1 is MNHNS and CDR2 SASEGT. CDR3 sequence reads: CASRKSSGNSHEQYF. The CDR3 DNA reads TGTGCCAGCAGGAAGAGTAGCGGGAATAGCCACGAGCAGTACTTC.

J is TRBJ2-7 and V is TRBV27; D is unresolved. The germline V gene has CDR1 MNHEY and CDR2 SMNVEV (reference sequence). The CDR3 length is 11 residues. The V gene lost 5 bases and the J gene lost 3 bases, with 5 bases spanning the gap. The chain's CDR3 is CASSNNYEQYF. Written as DNA, the CDR3 is TGTGCCAGCAGTAACAACTACGAGCAGTACTTC.

The rearrangement uses TRBV11-2 and TRBJ2-1; no clear D gene. This CDR3 is 13 amino acids long. Trimming cost V 2 bases and J 5 bases, with 7 bases left between them. CDR1 is SGHAT and CDR2 is FQNNGV in the germline V gene. CDR3 sequence (DNA): TGTGCCAGCAGCTTAAGTGTAGACAATGAGCAGTTCTTC. The encoded protein is CASSLSVDNEQFF.

This chain joins TRBV30 and TRBJ2-1; D might be TRBD1 (6 bases). The CDR3 loop spans 14 amino acids. V was clipped by 2 bases and J by 2 bases, with 10 bases between them. From germline, CDR1 is GTSNPN and CDR2 SVGIG (reference sequence). CDR3 residues: CAWSQDRPYNEQFF. The CDR3 DNA is TGTGCCTGGAGTCAGGACAGACCCTACAATGAGCAGTTCTTC.

This chain joins TRBV6-1 and TRBJ2-4; TRBD1 might be the D (6 bases). The CDR3 has 14 residues. Trimming shortened V by 7 bases and J by 9 bases, and 19 bases separated the two germline ends. The germline V gene encodes CDR1 MNHNS and CDR2 SASEGT. The CDR3 sequence: CASTSLGAGFIQYF. In nucleotides, the CDR3 is TGTGCCAGCACCTCTTTGGGGGCAGGGTTCATTCAGTACTTC.

This sequence joins TRBV6-5 and TRBJ2-7, with D possibly matching TRBD2 (6 bases). This CDR3 is built from 15 residues. V lost 2 bases and J lost 3, with 14 bases in between. In germline, CDR1 is MNHEY, CDR2 SVGAGI. The CDR3 DNA reads as TGTGCCAGCAGTTACCCGGGACTTGAAGTCTACGAGCAGTACTTC. It specifies CASSYPGLEVYEQYF.

This chain uses TRBV18 with TRBJ2-5; D might be TRBD2 (6 bases). The germline V gene has CDR1 KGHSH and CDR2 LQKENI. The CDR3 runs to 14 residues. Trimming left V 2 bases short and J 1 base short, with 8 bases between. For the CDR3, the DNA is TGTGCCAGCTCACCATCGGGGGTCCAAGAGACCCAGTACTTC. It encodes CASSPSGVQETQYF.

The rearrangement joins TRBV5-1 to TRBJ2-3; 9 bases agree with TRBD2. CDR1 SGHRS and CDR2 YFSETQ come from the germline V gene. V lost 2 bases to trimming and J lost 5 bases; unmatched junction nucleotides: 9. The CDR3 sequence is 16 residues long. CDR3 loop: CASSFGLAGTQDTQYF. The CDR3 nucleotides are TGCGCCAGCAGCTTTGGCCTAGCGGGAACCCAAGATACGCAGTATTTT. Supplemented by reference TRBV5-1 and TRBJ2-3, the full variable domain reads KAGVTQTPRYLIKTRGQQVTLSCSPISGHRSVSWYQQTPGQGLQFLFEYFSETQRNKGNFPGRFSGRQFSNSRSEMNVSTLELGDSALYLCASSFGLAGTQDTQYFGPGTRLTVL.

This chain uses TRBV5-6 with TRBJ1-2, with TRBD1 identical over 7 bases. Germline trimming cut 3 bases from V and 4 bases from J; bases unmatched to any gene: 6. Germline CDR1 and CDR2: SGHDT and YYEEEE. The CDR3 runs to 14 residues. CDR3 DNA: TGTGCCAGCAGCTCGGGACAGCCCATCTATGGCTACACCTTC. This codes for CASSSGQPIYGYTF.

This clone was observed a single time. The rearrangement joins TRBV30 to TRBJ1-5; 7 nucleotides match TRBD1. CDR1 GTSNPN and CDR2 SVGIG come from the germline V gene (reference sequence). This CDR3 contains 13 residues. Unmatched junction bases numbered 5, after V lost 4 bases and J lost 5 bases. CDR3 region: CAWNDRVDQPQHF. The CDR3 DNA follows: TGTGCCTGGAACGACAGGGTGGATCAGCCCCAGCATTTT. Supplemented by reference TRBV30 and TRBJ1-5, the full variable domain reads SQTIHQWPATLVQPVGSPLSLECTVEGTSNPNLYWYRQAAGRGLQLLFYSVGIGQISSEVPQNLSASRPQDRQFILSSKKLLLSDSGFYLCAWNDRVDQPQHFGDGTRLSIL.

V is TRBV14 and J is TRBJ1-2; TRBD1 might be the D (5 bases). CDR1 SGHDN and CDR2 FVKESK come from the germline V gene. V shed 0 bases and J shed 4 bases, with 9 bases lying between them. CDR3 length: 14 amino acids. The CDR3 sequence is CASSQDTGSYGYTF. The DNA of the CDR3 is TGTGCCAGCAGCCAAGACACAGGCTCCTATGGCTACACCTTC.